The 32 T cell receptor beta chains listed next were all sequenced from one sample in a study of tumor-infiltrating lymphocytes in primary liver carcinoma. Investigators took RNA and DNA out together from roughly 18-30 mg of unsorted bulk tissue. With a constant-region primer, TCR beta cDNA was made from approximately 520 ng of total RNA. Libraries of TCR beta came from three nested multiplex PCR rounds with slightly modified ARM-PCR. The first two PCR rounds used TRBV1-TRBV30 primers with a Cbeta primer, 10 cycles each. One entry per CDR3 protein results from TCRdb running MiXCR on the multiplex PCR reads. In the table there are 40,000 to 60,000 distinct CDR3 sequences, about two thirds of which are singletons. Sample: liver tumor tissue from sampling region 5. The subset is: tumor region T5, tumor centre. The receptors shown here come from a man aged 35 to 55 with primary liver carcinoma and hepatitis B virus infection.

This clonotype was counted between two and nine times. The chain is built from TRBV5-1 and TRBJ2-2; possible D gene TRBD2, 5 bases. Trimming shortened V by 1 base and J by 5 bases, and 12 bases separated the two germline ends. This CDR3 spans 15 amino acids. Germline V gives CDR1 SGHRS, CDR2 YFSETQ. CDR3 sequence: CASSLRRGITGELFF. In DNA, the CDR3 is TGCGCCAGCAGCTTGAGGAGAGGGATAACCGGGGAGCTGTTTTTT.

The V gene is TRBV11-2, the J gene TRBJ1-1; no reliable D call. CDR3 length: 15 residues. Trimming removed 1 base at V and 1 base at J, with 10 bases between. CDR1 is SGHAT and CDR2 is FQNNGV in the germline V gene. CDR3 region: CASSLAGSPNTEAFF. DNA for the CDR3: TGTGCCAGCAGCTTAGCAGGATCCCCGAACACTGAAGCTTTCTTT. The whole variable domain, remainder taken from reference TRBV11-2 and TRBJ1-1, is EAGVAQSPRYKIIEKRQSVAFWCNPISGHATLYWYQQILGQGPKLLIQFQNNGVVDDSQLPKDRFSAERLKGVDSTLKIQPAKLEDSAVYLCASSLAGSPNTEAFFGQGTRLTVV.

About this clonotype: At one of its ends the junction is not consistent with the germline gene, which may arise from a read error. V gene TRBV10-2 combines with J gene TRBJ2-5, with D possibly matching TRBD2 (6 bases). The germline V gene encodes CDR1 WSHSY and CDR2 SAAADI. The CDR3 covers 13 residues. CDR3 loop: CASSKTRRGTRYF. The CDR3 bases are TGTGCCAGCAGTAAGACTAGGCGAGGGACCCGGTACTTC.

The chain links TRBV7-9 to TRBJ1-2, with 7 bases identical to TRBD1. The germline V gene has CDR1 SEHNR and CDR2 FQNEAQ (reference sequence). The CDR3 spans 15 residues. Unmatched junction bases numbered 15, after V lost 7 bases and J lost 7 bases. CDR3 sequence (DNA): TGTGCCAGCAACTTTAGCTTCGACAGGGATCCTGGCTACACCTTC. Its protein is CASNFSFDRDPGYTF.

This clonotype was seen at least ten times. The V gene is TRBV12-3 or TRBV12-4, the J gene TRBJ2-5; 9 bases agree with TRBD1. V lost 4 bases and J lost 1; bases outside the gene matches: 7. The CDR3 totals 16 residues. CDR3: CASSSRDRESQETQYF. The CDR3 DNA reads TGTGCCAGCAGTTCCCGGGACAGGGAATCCCAAGAGACCCAGTACTTC.

For this clonotype: The CDR3 does not end in the conserved phenylalanine or tryptophan, so this is likely a read error. V gene TRBV4-1 combines with J gene TRBJ2-1; 7 nucleotides match TRBD2. The CDR3 is made up of 17 amino acids. Germline CDR1 and CDR2: MGHRA and YSYEKL. The CDR3 loop is CASSQAFLRETDNAQFL. For the CDR3, the DNA is TGCGCCAGCAGCCAAGCCTTTCTGCGGGAGACCGACAATGCGCAGTTCTTA.

In the case of this clonotype: Because it lacks the conserved phenylalanine or tryptophan at the end, this CDR3 is likely a read error. The chain carries TRBV6-5 and TRBJ2-6; no clear D. Germline CDR1 MNHEY, CDR2 SVGAGI. The CDR3 consists of 16 residues. The ends were cut back, 1 base at V and 1 base at J, with 8 bases in the middle. CDR3 region: CASSYLCSSGANVLTL. In nucleotides, the CDR3 is TGTGCCAGCAGTTACTTATGCAGTTCTGGGGCCAACGTCCTGACTTTA.

A note on this clonotype: At one end the junction does not follow the germline gene, possibly because of a read error. This rearrangement joins TRBV11-2 to TRBJ2-1, with D unclear. The CDR3 is 14 amino acids. From germline, CDR1 is SGHAT and CDR2 FQNNGV. CDR3 residues: CASSSAAGSNEQFF. The CDR3 DNA sequence: TGTGCTAGCAGTTCCGCTGCAGGCAGTAATGAGCAGTTCTTC.

As regards this clonotype: Being one base from a much bigger clone, this may be a read error. V is TRBV20-1 and J is TRBJ2-3; TRBD2 might be the D (7 bases). The CDR3 has 15 amino acids. Germline values: CDR1 DFQATT, CDR2 SNEGSKA (reference sequence). V lost 6 bases to trimming and J lost 3 bases, with 19 bases between them. This chain's CDR3 is CSAGRRVRGTDTQYF. In DNA, the CDR3 is TGCAGTGCCGGGAGGCGGGTGAGGGGGACAGATACGCAGTATTTT.

This clonotype was picked up many times. V is TRBV5-1 and J is TRBJ1-3; unclear D gene. Trimming cost V 4 bases and J 1 base, with 6 bases left between them. The CDR3 loop spans 13 amino acids. The germline CDR1 and CDR2 sequences are SGHRS and YFSETQ. CDR3 sequence: CASSHGSGNTIYF. CDR3 nucleotides: TGCGCCAGCAGCCACGGGTCTGGAAACACCATATATTTT.

The rearrangement joins TRBV25-1 to TRBJ1-1, with a weak D call TRBD1 (5 bases). This CDR3 contains 15 residues. Germline CDR1 reads MGHDK; CDR2 reads SYGVNS. V shed 6 bases and J shed 4 bases, with 18 bases lying between them. CDR3 coding DNA: TGTGCCAGCAGCCCCGGGGGATGGGGGGGCACTGAAGCTTTCTTT. It translates to CASSPGGWGGTEAFF.

This clonotype was observed many times. The chain uses TRBV13 and TRBJ2-2; D gene ambiguous. Germline V gives CDR1 PRHDT, CDR2 FYEKMQ (reference sequence). V was pared by 3 bases and J by 4 bases, with 6 bases between. CDR3 length: 13 amino acids. CDR3 residues: CASSFTTTGELFF. In DNA form, the CDR3 reads TGTGCCAGCAGCTTTACGACCACCGGGGAGCTGTTTTTT.

Details on this clonotype: A junction end diverges from the germline sequence, so it may reflect a read error. V gene TRBV4-1 combines with J gene TRBJ1-2; D might be TRBD1 (5 bases). Germline-derived CDR1 and CDR2 are MGHRA and YSYEKL. This CDR3 region has 13 residues. This chain's CDR3 is CVSSETANYGYTF. The CDR3 DNA follows: TGCGTCAGTAGCGAGACAGCTAATTATGGCTACACCTTC.

For this clonotype: At one end, the junction sequence differs from germline, possibly due to a read error. The J gene is TRBJ1-6, the V gene TRBV11-2; 8 bases match TRBD1. Germline V lookup: CDR1 SGHAT, CDR2 FQNNGV. The CDR3 spans 14 residues. CDR3 amino acids: CGSSLDRDNSPFHF. CDR3 DNA: TGTGGCAGCAGCTTGGACAGGGATAATTCACCCTTCCACTTT.

Note on this clonotype: An end of the junction differs from the germline gene, which may be a read error. The chain joins TRBV7-9 to TRBJ2-3; the D gene is possibly TRBD1 (6 bases). The CDR3 consists of 12 residues. Germline lookup yields CDR1 SEHNR and CDR2 FQNEAQ (reference sequence). The CDR3, as DNA: TGTGCCTGCAGCCCAGGGGCAGATACGCAGTATTTT. Amino acid sequence: CACSPGADTQYF.

This clonotype was found once. The CDR3 does not close with the conserved phenylalanine or tryptophan, likely indicating a read error. No DNA is shown, since the ends of the CDR3 on it are uncertain; the CDR3 is the one TCRdb lists. V usage is TRBV12-5 and J usage is TRBJ2-2; the listed D gene, TRBD1, was not tested against the DNA. The CDR3 contains 16 residues when both ends are counted. Germline V gives CDR1 LGHNT, CDR2 FRNRAP. The CDR3 protein is CASGPPGATNTGEPFL.

This clonotype was counted many times. This chain connects TRBV12-3 or TRBV12-4 to TRBJ1-4; 10 bases align to TRBD1. The CDR3 extends over 16 amino acids. With 3 bases clipped from V and 1 base from J, the junction kept 2 bases outside the gene matches. The CDR3 region is CASSLDRGGTNEKLFF. The CDR3 coding sequence is TGTGCCAGCAGTTTGGACAGGGGGGGAACTAATGAAAAACTGTTTTTT.

V and J are TRBV4-1 and TRBJ2-1, with D perhaps matching TRBD2 (6 bases). Trimming removed 1 base at V and 2 bases at J, with 12 bases between. The CDR3 contains 16 residues. The germline V gene encodes CDR1 MGHRA and CDR2 YSYEKL. The CDR3: CASSQAGTGAYNEQFF. CDR3 DNA sequence: TGCGCCAGCAGCCAAGCCGGGACTGGCGCCTACAATGAGCAGTTCTTC.

A remark on this clonotype: Since a much larger clone is just one base distant, this may be a read error. Because it lacks the conserved phenylalanine or tryptophan at the end, this CDR3 is likely a read error. The chain uses TRBV7-9 and TRBJ2-5; no definite D call. V lost 5 bases and J lost 0, with 13 bases in between. The CDR3 has 15 amino acids. Per the germline V gene, CDR1 is SEHNR and CDR2 is FQNEAQ (reference sequence). CDR3 nucleotides: TGTGCCAGCAGCGCGAACATAAGAAACCAAGAGACCCAGTACTTA. It codes for CASSANIRNQETQYL.

With regard to this clonotype: A read error may produce the germline difference seen at one junction end. The gene calls are TRBV6-5 and TRBJ2-6; maybe TRBD1 (5 bases). This CDR3 comprises 15 residues. Germline V gives CDR1 MNHEY, CDR2 SVGAGI. CDR3 coding DNA: TGTGCCAGCACCAACCGCCGCTCTGGGGCCAACGTCATGACTTTC. This gives the protein CASTNRRSGANVMTF.

This clonotype is medium-sized in the sample. This chain joins TRBV11-2 and TRBJ2-2; D unclear. Trimming pared 4 bases from V and 8 bases from J, leaving 11 bases between. The CDR3 contains 13 residues. Germline CDR1 SGHAT, CDR2 FQNNGV. The CDR3: CASSSRPTGELFF. The CDR3 DNA reads as TGTGCCAGCAGCTCCCGACCCACGGGGGAGCTGTTTTTT. The full variable domain, with the rest looked up from reference TRBV11-2 and TRBJ2-2, is EAGVAQSPRYKIIEKRQSVAFWCNPISGHATLYWYQQILGQGPKLLIQFQNNGVVDDSQLPKDRFSAERLKGVDSTLKIQPAKLEDSAVYLCASSSRPTGELFFGEGSRLTVL.

The rearrangement uses TRBV11-2 and TRBJ2-1; 14 bases fit TRBD2. The V gene end was trimmed by 9 bases and the J gene end by 15 bases; junction bases not matched to a gene: 19. CDR1 is SGHAT and CDR2 is FQNNGV in the germline V gene. The CDR3 totals 16 residues. The CDR3 DNA is TGTGCCAGTAGGTACTCTTCGACTAGCGGGAGGGGAGACGGGTTCTTC. Its translation: CASRYSSTSGRGDGFF.

CDR3 in DNA: TGTGCCAGCAGTATTCGGACGGGCAGCACAGATACGCAGTATTTT. The encoded protein is CASSIRTGSTDTQYF. This chain connects TRBV6-1 to TRBJ2-3, with D hard to call. The germline gives CDR1 MNHNS, CDR2 SASEGT. CDR3 length equals 15 residues. Trimming removed 5 bases from V and 0 bases from J, with 12 bases in between.

In this sample, this clonotype turned up many times. This chain links TRBV29-1 with TRBJ2-1, with D tentatively TRBD2 (5 bases). The V end lost 7 bases, the J end lost 1 base, and 26 bases lay between the germline ends. Germline loops: CDR1 SQVTM, CDR2 ANQGSEA. The CDR3 has 18 residues. In DNA form, the CDR3 reads TGCAGCGCCTTCGGGGAGAGGAAGGCCATAATGTCCTACAATGAGCAGTTCTTC. The encoded protein is CSAFGERKAIMSYNEQFF.

Concerning this clonotype: One junction end disagrees with the germline gene, perhaps due to a read error. The chain links TRBV7-9 to TRBJ2-3; possibly TRBD1 for D (6 bases). Germline assignment: CDR1 SEHNR and CDR2 FQNEAQ (reference sequence). The CDR3 loop spans 16 amino acids. CDR3: CASINLDRDGTDTQYF. The CDR3, as DNA: TGTGCCAGTATTAACTTGGACAGAGACGGCACAGATACGCAATATTTT.

On this clonotype itself: This clone may be a read error of a much larger clone one base away. The rearrangement uses TRBV7-8 and TRBJ2-7, with D possibly TRBD1 on 5 matching bases. Germline CDR1 is SGHVS and CDR2 is FQNEAQ. CDR3 size: 14 residues. The CDR3 sequence is CASSLVRAPVEQCF. The CDR3, as DNA: TGTGCCAGCAGCTTAGTCAGGGCTCCCGTCGAGCAGTGCTTC.

This clonotype was recorded at least ten times. For the CDR3, the DNA is TGTGCCAGCAGCACTTTTCAGGGATCGAACACTGAAGCTTTCTTT. It translates to CASSTFQGSNTEAFF. J is TRBJ1-1 and V is TRBV5-4, with D perhaps TRBD1 (5 bases). CDR1 is SGHNT, CDR2 YYREEE, per germline (reference sequence). The V gene lost 4 bases and the J gene lost 1 base, with 14 bases spanning the gap. The CDR3 length is 15 residues.

This clonotype was seen once. This could be a read error, since a much larger clone is one nucleotide away. The chain has TRBV5-1 and TRBJ2-3; D is uncertain. The CDR3 extends over 14 amino acids. CDR1 SGHRS and CDR2 YFSETQ come from the germline V gene. The CDR3 DNA follows: TGCGCCAGCAGCCAACATTCAGGCACAGATATGCAGTATTTT. It yields the protein CASSQHSGTDMQYF.

Worth noting for this clonotype: The CDR3 does not end in the conserved phenylalanine or tryptophan, so this is likely a read error. The chain carries TRBV4-1 and TRBJ1-6; 8 bases map to TRBD1. CDR3 size: 15 residues. Germline CDR1 MGHRA, CDR2 YSYEKL. The CDR3 is CVSSQPRDRNSPLHS. The CDR3 DNA is TGCGTCAGCAGCCAACCCCGGGACAGGAATTCACCCCTCCACTCT.

This clonotype was seen many times. This rearrangement joins TRBV28 to TRBJ1-2, with D possibly being TRBD1 (5 bases). This CDR3 spans 17 amino acids. V lost 5 bases and J lost 4, with 23 bases in between. From germline, CDR1 is MDHEN and CDR2 SYDVKM. The CDR3 reads CASSTEGAVHNFYGYTF. In nucleotides, the CDR3 is TGTGCCAGCAGTACGGAAGGGGCGGTCCACAACTTCTATGGCTACACCTTC.

The V call is TRBV12-3 or TRBV12-4, the J call TRBJ2-1; TRBD2 agrees at 13 bases. Trimming took 4 bases from V and 7 from J; bases not matched to a gene: 7. The CDR3 runs to 16 residues. The CDR3 bases are TGTGCCAGCAGTTCCCAACTAGCGGGGGGGTATAATGAGCAGTTCTTC. It encodes CASSSQLAGGYNEQFF.

The chain is built from TRBV12-3 or TRBV12-4 and TRBJ1-6; D is unresolved. The CDR3 covers 13 residues. V was cut by 8 bases and J by 10 bases, with 15 bases left in between. The DNA of the CDR3 is TGTGCCAGCGTCGAGAGAGATGAGTCACCCCTCCACTTT. Translating it yields CASVERDESPLHF.